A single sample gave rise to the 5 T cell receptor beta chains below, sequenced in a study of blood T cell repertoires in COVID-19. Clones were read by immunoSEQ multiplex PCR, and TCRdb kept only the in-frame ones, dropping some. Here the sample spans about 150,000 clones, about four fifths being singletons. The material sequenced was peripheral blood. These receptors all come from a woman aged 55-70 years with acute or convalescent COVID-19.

This chain's CDR3 is CASSESRFGTLANAIYF. The DNA for the CDR3 is TGCGCCAGCAGTGAGTCCCGGTTCGGGACTCTGGCCAATGCCATATATTTT. The V call is TRBV10-2, the J call TRBJ1-3; tentatively, D is TRBD1 (5 bases). CDR1 is WSHSY, CDR2 SAAADI, per germline. Trimming shortened V by 0 bases and J by 11 bases, and 23 bases separated the two germline ends. CDR3 size: 17 residues.

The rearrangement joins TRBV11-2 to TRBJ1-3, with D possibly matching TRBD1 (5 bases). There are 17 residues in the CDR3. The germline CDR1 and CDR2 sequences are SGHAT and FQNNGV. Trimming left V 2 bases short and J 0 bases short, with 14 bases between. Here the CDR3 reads CASSLRLTANSGNTIYF. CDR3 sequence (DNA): TGTGCCAGCAGCTTAAGACTGACAGCGAACTCTGGAAACACCATATATTTT.

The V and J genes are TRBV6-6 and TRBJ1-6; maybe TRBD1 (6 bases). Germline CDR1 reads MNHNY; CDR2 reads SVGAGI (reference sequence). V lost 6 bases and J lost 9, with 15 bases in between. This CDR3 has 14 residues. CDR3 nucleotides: TGTGCCAGCAGATCCGGACAGATAGGTTCACCCCTCCACTTT. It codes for CASRSGQIGSPLHF.

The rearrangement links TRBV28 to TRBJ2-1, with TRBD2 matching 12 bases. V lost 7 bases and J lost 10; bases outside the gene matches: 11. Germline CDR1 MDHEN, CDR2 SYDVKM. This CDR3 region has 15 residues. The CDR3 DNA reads TGTGCCAGCAACCTTCTAGCGGGGGGGCCAAAAGAGCAGTTCTTC. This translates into CASNLLAGGPKEQFF.

Written as DNA, the CDR3 is TGTGCCATCAGTGAGCAGAGCAATCAGCCCCAGCATTTT. It yields the protein CAISEQSNQPQHF. The chain is built from TRBV10-3 and TRBJ1-5, with D uncertain. V lost 2 bases and J lost 1, with 3 bases in between. This CDR3 contains 13 residues. Germline assignment: CDR1 ENHRY and CDR2 SYGVKD.